This entry features one T cell receptor (beta chain) sequence. No antigen is known for it. This record belongs to a study of T cell responses to AZD1222 COVID-19 vaccine. Study information: Samples with a second dose at about 4 or about 12 weeks were pooled together. Overall study results and limits: Seropositive AZD1222 recipients at baseline numbered only five or six. Variant regions that are unmutated are reportedly the target of nearly half of spike-specific TCRs. Spike-specific TCR repertoires showed rising breadth and depth after two AZD1222 doses.

Sequencing was performed with immunoSEQ multiplex PCR; in TCRdb, only in-frame clones are kept and a portion is missing. The data contain roughly 100,000 clones, 80% to 95% of them singletons. The CDR3 has 13 amino acids. CDR1 and CDR2 (germline): GTSNPN, SVGIG (reference sequence). Trimming at V came to 5 bases and at J to 3 bases, leaving 4 bases not matched to a gene. The sequence derives from an adult in good health. Material: peripheral blood, obtained on day 0 of AZD1222 vaccination. This sequence joins TRBV30 and TRBJ2-3; 8 bases are a match to TRBD2. The CDR3: CAWGIAGTDTQYF. CDR3 sequence (DNA): TGTGCCTGGGGAATAGCGGGGACAGATACGCAGTATTTT.